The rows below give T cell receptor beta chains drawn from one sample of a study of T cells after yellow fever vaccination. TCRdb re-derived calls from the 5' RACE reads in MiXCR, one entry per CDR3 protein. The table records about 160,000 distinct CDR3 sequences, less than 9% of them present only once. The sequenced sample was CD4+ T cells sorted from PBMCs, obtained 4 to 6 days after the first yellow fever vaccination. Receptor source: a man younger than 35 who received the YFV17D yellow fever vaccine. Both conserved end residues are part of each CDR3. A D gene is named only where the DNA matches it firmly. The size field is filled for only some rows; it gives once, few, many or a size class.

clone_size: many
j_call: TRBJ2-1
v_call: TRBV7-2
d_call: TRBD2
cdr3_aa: CASSLAASGGAYNEQFF
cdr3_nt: TGTGCCAGCAGCTTAGCAGCTAGCGGGGGGGCTTACAATGAGCAGTTCTTC

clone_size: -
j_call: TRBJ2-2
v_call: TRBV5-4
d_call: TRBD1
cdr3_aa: CASSQDRGNIGELFF
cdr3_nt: TGTGCCAGCAGTCAGGACAGGGGCAACATCGGGGAGCTGTTTTTT

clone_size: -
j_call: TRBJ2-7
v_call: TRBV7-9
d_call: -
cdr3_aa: CASSLISNEQYF
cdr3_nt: TGTGCCAGCAGCTTAATCAGCAACGAGCAGTACTTC

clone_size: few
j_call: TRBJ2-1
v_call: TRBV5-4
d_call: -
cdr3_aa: CASSLGNTGPGRYNEQFF
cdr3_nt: TGTGCCAGCAGCTTGGGGAATACGGGGCCCGGTCGATACAATGAGCAGTTCTTC

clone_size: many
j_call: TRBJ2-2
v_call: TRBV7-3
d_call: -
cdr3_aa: CASSPTVYGELFF
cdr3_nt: TGTGCCAGCAGCCCGACAGTATACGGGGAGCTGTTTTTT

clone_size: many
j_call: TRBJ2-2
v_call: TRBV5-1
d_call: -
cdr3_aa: CASSLSDSTGELFF
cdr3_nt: TGCGCCAGCAGCTTGTCAGACTCGACCGGGGAGCTGTTTTTT

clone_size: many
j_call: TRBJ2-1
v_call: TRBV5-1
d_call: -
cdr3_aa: CASSLMSLNGNNEQFF
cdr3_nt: TGCGCCAGCAGTTTGATGAGCCTAAACGGGAACAATGAGCAGTTCTTC

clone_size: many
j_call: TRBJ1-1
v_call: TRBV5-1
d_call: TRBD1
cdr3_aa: CASSPQGALNTEAFF
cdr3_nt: TGCGCCAGCAGCCCACAGGGGGCCCTGAACACTGAAGCTTTCTTT

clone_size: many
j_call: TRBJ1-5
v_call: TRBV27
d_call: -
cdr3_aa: CASSLSGWNQPQHF
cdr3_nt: TGTGCCAGCAGTTTATCGGGTTGGAATCAGCCCCAGCATTTT

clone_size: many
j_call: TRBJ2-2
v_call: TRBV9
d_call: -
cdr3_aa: CASSPNRGSGELFF
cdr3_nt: TGTGCCAGCAGCCCGAATAGAGGGTCCGGGGAGCTGTTTTTT

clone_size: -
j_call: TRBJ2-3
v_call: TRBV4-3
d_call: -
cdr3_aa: CASSQAAKGSTQYF
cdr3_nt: TGCGCCAGCAGCCAAGCCGCCAAGGGAAGCACGCAGTATTTT

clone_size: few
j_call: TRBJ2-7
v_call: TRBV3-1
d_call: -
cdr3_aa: CASSQVNSGSEQYF
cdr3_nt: TGTGCCAGCAGCCAAGTAAATTCCGGGTCCGAGCAGTACTTC

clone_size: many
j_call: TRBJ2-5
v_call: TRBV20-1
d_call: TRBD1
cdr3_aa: CSARTGQARWEETQYF
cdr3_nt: TGCAGTGCTAGAACAGGACAGGCGCGATGGGAAGAGACCCAGTACTTC

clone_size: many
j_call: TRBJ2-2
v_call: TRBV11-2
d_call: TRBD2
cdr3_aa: CASSFFTRGSAGELFF
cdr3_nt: TGTGCCAGCAGCTTTTTTACGCGGGGGAGTGCCGGGGAGCTGTTTTTT

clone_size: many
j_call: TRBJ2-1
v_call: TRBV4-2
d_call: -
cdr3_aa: CASSQDAPSYNEQFF
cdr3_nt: TGTGCCAGCAGCCAAGATGCGCCCTCCTACAATGAGCAGTTCTTC

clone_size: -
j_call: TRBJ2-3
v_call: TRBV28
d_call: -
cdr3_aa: CANSDLSSDTQYF
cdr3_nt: TGTGCCAACTCGGACCTCTCGTCAGATACGCAGTATTTT

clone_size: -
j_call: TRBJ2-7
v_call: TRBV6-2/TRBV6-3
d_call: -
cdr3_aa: CASGQAGRQYF
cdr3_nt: TGTGCCAGCGGCCAGGCAGGGAGGCAGTACTTC

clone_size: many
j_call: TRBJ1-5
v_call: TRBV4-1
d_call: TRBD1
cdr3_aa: CASSQDGQGGQPQHF
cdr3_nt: TGCGCCAGCAGCCAGGATGGACAGGGAGGACAGCCCCAGCATTTT

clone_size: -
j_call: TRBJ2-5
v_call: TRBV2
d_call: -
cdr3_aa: CARARGPQETQYF
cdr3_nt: TGTGCCAGGGCACGGGGGCCCCAAGAGACCCAGTACTTC

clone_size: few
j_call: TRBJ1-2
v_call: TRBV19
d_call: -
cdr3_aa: CASSPRRVYGYTF
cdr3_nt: TGTGCCAGCAGCCCCAGGAGGGTCTATGGCTACACCTTC

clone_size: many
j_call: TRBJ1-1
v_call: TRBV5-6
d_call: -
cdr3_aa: CASSLAGRTEAFF
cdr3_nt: TGTGCCAGCAGCTTGGCCGGGCGAACTGAAGCTTTCTTT

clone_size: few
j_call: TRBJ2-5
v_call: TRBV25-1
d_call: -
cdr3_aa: CASSVAVGRETQYF
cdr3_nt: TGTGCCAGCAGTGTCGCCGTAGGACGTGAGACCCAGTACTTC

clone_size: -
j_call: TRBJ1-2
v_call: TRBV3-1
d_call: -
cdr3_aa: CASSLQGGGSFGYTF
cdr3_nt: TGTGCCAGCAGCCTACAGGGTGGTGGTTCTTTTGGCTACACCTTC

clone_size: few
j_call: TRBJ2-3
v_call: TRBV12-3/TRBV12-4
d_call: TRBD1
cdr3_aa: CASSPRDRATDTQYF
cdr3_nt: TGTGCCAGCAGTCCCCGGGACAGGGCGACAGATACGCAGTATTTT

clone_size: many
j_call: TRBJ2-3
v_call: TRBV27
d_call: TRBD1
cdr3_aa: CASSRRQGLSDTQYF
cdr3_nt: TGTGCCAGCAGTCGCCGACAGGGGCTTTCAGATACGCAGTATTTT

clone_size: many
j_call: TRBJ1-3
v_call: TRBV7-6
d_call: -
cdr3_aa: CASSHYRDSGNTIYF
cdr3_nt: TGTGCCAGCAGCCATTACAGGGACTCTGGAAACACCATATATTTT

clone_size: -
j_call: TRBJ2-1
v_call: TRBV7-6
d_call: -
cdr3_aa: CASSLDVGVGVLHNEQFF
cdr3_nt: TGTGCCAGCAGCTTAGATGTGGGGGTCGGTGTCCTACACAATGAGCAGTTCTTC